Included here is one T cell receptor (beta chain) sequence, with context. Its antigen is currently unknown. The ends lost 1 base at V and 5 bases at J; junction bases unmatched: 5. This CDR3 is built from 16 residues. The germline gives CDR1 SGHTA, CDR2 FQGNSA. Libraries were prepared by immunoSEQ multiplex PCR; TCRdb keeps only in-frame clonotypes and omits some of them. Of roughly 68,000 clones in the sample, roughly 80% are singletons; the top ten hold less than 7.5%. This specimen comes from a study of radiotherapy plus CTLA-4 blockade in lung cancer. Study background: Objective responses arose in approximately 20% of patients, and approximately 30% experienced disease control.

With ipilimumab providing CTLA-4 blockade, focal radiation was administered to patients who had chemo-refractory metastatic non-small-cell lung cancer. The study, taken as a whole, reports: TCR clones from tumors expanded in blood after radiotherapy plus ipilimumab. Early clonal dynamics of blood T cells, together with interferon-beta, were reported as the best response predictor.

This material consisted of peripheral blood, taken from a patient treated with radiotherapy plus ipilimumab. V and J are TRBV7-2 and TRBJ2-5; 12 bases fit TRBD1. The sequence derives from a human donor with non-small cell lung cancer who had a complete response to radiotherapy plus ipilimumab. As DNA, the CDR3 is TGTGCCAGCAGCTTAGGGGGGACAGGGGGCGCGGAGACCCAGTACTTC. Translating it yields CASSLGGTGGAETQYF.